The 22 T cell receptor beta chains below come from one sample, sequenced in a study of blood T cell repertoires in COVID-19. Measured with immunoSEQ multiplex PCR; TCRdb has only the in-frame clones, and not every one. Here the sample spans roughly 400,000 clones, around 90% being singletons. Sequencing used PBMCs or T cells enriched from blood (not recorded which). The receptors come from a woman in her 40s with acute COVID-19.

This rearrangement joins TRBV5-1 to TRBJ1-4; 7 positions agree with TRBD1. The CDR3 contains 17 residues. V shed 2 bases, J shed 3 bases, and the junction held 10 bases outside the gene matches. From germline, CDR1 is SGHRS and CDR2 YFSETQ. The CDR3 DNA follows: TGCGCCAGCAGCTTTGGAGGGGGCCGAGGGGCTAATGAAAAACTGTTTTTT. Amino acid sequence: CASSFGGGRGANEKLFF.

The gene calls are TRBV5-5 and TRBJ2-7, with 10 bases fitting TRBD1. Looked up from germline, CDR1 is SGHKS and CDR2 is YYEKEE (reference sequence). Trimming took 4 bases from V and 5 from J; bases not matched to a gene: 9. The CDR3 is 15 residues long. The CDR3 here is CASSIIGTGADEQYF. Here the CDR3 DNA reads TGTGCCAGCAGCATAATAGGGACAGGGGCGGACGAGCAGTACTTC.

The rearrangement uses TRBV21-1 and TRBJ1-5; the table's D gene call, TRBD1, was not cross checked with the DNA. TRBV21-1 is labeled a pseudogene. This CDR3 region has 13 residues. CDR3 loop: CASREDSRKPQHF. CDR3 nucleotides: TGTGCCAGCCGCGAGGACAGCCGAAAGCCCCAGCATTTT.

V usage is TRBV5-4 and J usage is TRBJ2-5; D remains unclear. The germline CDR1 and CDR2 sequences are SGHNT and YYREEE (reference sequence). The V end was cut by 2 bases, the J end by 5 bases, with 4 bases between. This CDR3 spans 11 amino acids. This CDR3 reads CASSFSETQYF. For the CDR3, the DNA is TGTGCCAGCAGCTTTAGCGAGACCCAGTACTTC.

A single count supports this clone. The chain recombines TRBV27 with TRBJ1-2; 7 positions match TRBD1. Trimming removed 3 bases from V and 6 bases from J; junction bases left unmatched: 13. CDR1 is MNHEY, CDR2 SMNVEV, per germline (reference sequence). The CDR3 length is 16 residues. Here the CDR3 DNA reads TGTGCCAGCAGTTTGGAGTTCGGCACAGGGGTGAATGGCTACACCTTC. Protein product: CASSLEFGTGVNGYTF.

This clone appeared a few times. CDR3 sequence: CASNQGALGNQPQHF. The CDR3 DNA follows: TGCGCCAGCAACCAGGGGGCGCTGGGCAATCAGCCCCAGCATTTT. J is TRBJ1-5 and V is TRBV4-1; 8 positions match TRBD1. Germline CDR1 reads MGHRA; CDR2 reads YSYEKL. V lost 7 bases, J lost 2 bases, and 7 bases stayed unmatched. The CDR3 contains 15 residues.

The chain recombines TRBV19 with TRBJ2-3, with a tentative D call TRBD1 (6 bases). CDR3 length: 16 amino acids. The germline gives CDR1 LNHDA, CDR2 SQIVND (reference sequence). The ends were cut back, 3 bases at V and 2 bases at J, with 15 bases in the middle. DNA for the CDR3: TGTGCCAGTAGTATTATGGACAGCGGATCCACAGATACGCAGTATTTT. This gives the protein CASSIMDSGSTDTQYF.

This clone was recorded only once. V gene TRBV11-2 combines with J gene TRBJ1-1; tentative D call: TRBD1 (6 bases). CDR3 size: 15 residues. Trimming shortened V by 1 base and J by 4 bases, and 13 bases separated the two germline ends. The germline CDR1 and CDR2 sequences are SGHAT and FQNNGV. CDR3 nucleotide sequence: TGTGCCAGCAGCTTAGCAGGGGTTGGGGGCACTGAAGCTTTCTTT. Its translation is CASSLAGVGGTEAFF.

This chain joins TRBV30 and TRBJ2-5, with TRBD1 identical over 7 bases. Per germline, CDR1 GTSNPN and CDR2 SVGIG (reference sequence). This CDR3 comprises 15 residues. After removal of 0 bases from V and 5 bases from J, the junction contained 9 bases not matched to a gene. The DNA of the CDR3 is TGTGCCTGGAGTGTACAGACAGGGATAGGGGAGACCCAGTACTTC. Amino acids: CAWSVQTGIGETQYF. The full variable domain, with the rest looked up from reference TRBV30 and TRBJ2-5, is SQTIHQWPATLVQPVGSPLSLECTVEGTSNPNLYWYRQAAGRGLQLLFYSVGIGQISSEVPQNLSASRPQDRQFILSSKKLLLSDSGFYLCAWSVQTGIGETQYFGPGTRLLVL.

V is TRBV7-8 and J is TRBJ2-1, with 8 bases fitting TRBD2. The CDR3 is made up of 15 amino acids. The germline gives CDR1 SGHVS, CDR2 FQNEAQ. V trimming: 8 bases; J trimming: 4 bases; junction bases outside the gene matches: 10. The CDR3 region has the DNA TGTGCCAGCGGGGAAAGCGGGGGACCTTACAATGAGCAGTTCTTC. Protein sequence: CASGESGGPYNEQFF.

The chain is built from TRBV6-5 and TRBJ2-7, with D perhaps matching TRBD2 (5 bases). Trimming took 6 bases from V and 7 from J, leaving 22 bases between them. Germline V gene lookup returns CDR1 MNHEY and CDR2 SVGAGI. There are 15 residues in the CDR3. The CDR3 coding sequence is TGTGCCAGCAGCCCGGACTCCCTTGGCTTGGGGGAGCAGTACTTC. Translation gives CASSPDSLGLGEQYF.

V gene TRBV6-5 combines with J gene TRBJ1-2, with D unclear. Germline assignment: CDR1 MNHEY and CDR2 SVGAGI. V was pared by 6 bases and J by 8 bases, with 16 bases between. The CDR3 totals 13 residues. The CDR3 DNA is TGTGCCAGCAGACCACCAGACGGACTCGGCTACACCTTC. It specifies CASRPPDGLGYTF.

The V gene is TRBV19, the J gene TRBJ1-5; D perhaps matches TRBD1 (5 bases). CDR1 and CDR2 (germline): LNHDA, SQIVND (reference sequence). V shed 6 bases and J shed 9 bases, with 15 bases lying between them. The CDR3 has 13 residues. CDR3 amino acids: CASRWGGGGPQHF. CDR3 DNA sequence: TGTGCCAGTAGATGGGGGGGAGGAGGGCCCCAGCATTTT.

This rearrangement joins TRBV5-4 to TRBJ1-1; 8 positions match TRBD1. Per the germline V gene, CDR1 is SGHNT and CDR2 is YYREEE (reference sequence). The CDR3 has 15 residues. V gave up 4 bases and J gave up 0 bases; unmatched junction bases: 5. The CDR3 loop reads CASSPGQAMNTEAFF. The CDR3 DNA reads TGTGCCAGCAGCCCGGGACAGGCCATGAACACTGAAGCTTTCTTT.

The chain uses TRBV4-2 and TRBJ1-5; possible D gene TRBD1, 6 bases. V lost 4 bases and J lost 7, with 11 bases in between. Per germline, CDR1 LGHNA and CDR2 YNFKEQ. This CDR3 has 13 residues. The chain's CDR3 is CASSPGGRQPQHF. The CDR3 nucleotides are TGTGCCAGCAGCCCCGGGGGGCGGCAGCCCCAGCATTTT.

The chain is built from TRBV7-9 and TRBJ2-4; D is perhaps TRBD1 (6 bases). V was pared by 4 bases and J by 0 bases, with 19 bases between. From germline, CDR1 is SEHNR and CDR2 FQNEAQ (reference sequence). The length of the CDR3 is 18 residues. The DNA for the CDR3 is TGTGCCAGCAGCTCGGCGCGAACAGGGTGGCTAGCCAAAAACATTCAGTACTTC. It yields the protein CASSSARTGWLAKNIQYF.

The chain recombines TRBV2 with TRBJ1-1; TRBD1 matches at 11 bases. CDR3 size: 15 residues. Germline V gene lookup returns CDR1 SNHLY and CDR2 FYNNEI. V lost 5 bases, J lost 4 bases, and 6 bases stayed unmatched. CDR3 DNA: TGTGCCAGCAGTCCGCGGACAGGGGGCATCACTGAAGCTTTCTTT. This codes for CASSPRTGGITEAFF.

This rearrangement joins TRBV6-5 to TRBJ1-3, with 7 bases fitting TRBD1. Germline CDR1 is MNHEY and CDR2 is SVGAGI. J was trimmed by 2 bases and V by 0 bases; bases with no gene match: 4. The CDR3 totals 16 residues. The CDR3 reads CASSYSTGIAGNTIYF. For the CDR3, the DNA is TGTGCCAGCAGTTACTCGACAGGGATCGCTGGAAACACCATATATTTT.

Turning to this clone: The junction shows a germline mismatch at one end, possibly a read error. The gene calls are TRBV14 and TRBJ2-7; D gene uncertain. This CDR3 comprises 11 residues. Germline V gene sequence: CDR1 SGHDN, CDR2 FVKESK. CDR3 region: CASSQGPARSF. CDR3 in DNA: TGTGCCAGCAGCCAAGGCCCCGCCCGGAGCTTC.

V gene TRBV3-1 (or the pseudogene TRBV3-2) combines with J gene TRBJ1-3; D is undetermined. CDR1 is LGHDT, CDR2 YNNKEL, per germline (reference sequence). The CDR3 runs to 15 residues. V lost 2 bases and J 0 bases, leaving 8 bases between the germline ends. DNA for the CDR3: TGTGCCAGCAGCCAATCTTACGGCTCTGGAAACACCATATATTTT. This gives the protein CASSQSYGSGNTIYF.

CDR3 DNA: TGTGCCAGCAGCTCCTTACCGGGACTAGCAAAGGGGCCACAAGAGACCCAGTACTTC. Amino acids: CASSSLPGLAKGPQETQYF. The chain couples TRBV7-9 to TRBJ2-5; 9 bases are a match to TRBD2. CDR3 length equals 19 residues. Germline trimming cut 4 bases from V and 2 bases from J; bases unmatched to any gene: 17. Per the germline V gene, CDR1 is SEHNR and CDR2 is FQNEAQ (reference sequence).

V is TRBV18 and J is TRBJ2-5; possibly TRBD1 for D (6 bases). The V gene lost 3 bases and the J gene lost 5 bases, with 10 bases spanning the gap. The germline gives CDR1 KGHSH, CDR2 LQKENI. The CDR3 contains 13 residues. This chain's CDR3 is CASSPPGVETQYF. In DNA form, the CDR3 reads TGTGCCAGCTCACCGCCAGGGGTGGAGACCCAGTACTTC.